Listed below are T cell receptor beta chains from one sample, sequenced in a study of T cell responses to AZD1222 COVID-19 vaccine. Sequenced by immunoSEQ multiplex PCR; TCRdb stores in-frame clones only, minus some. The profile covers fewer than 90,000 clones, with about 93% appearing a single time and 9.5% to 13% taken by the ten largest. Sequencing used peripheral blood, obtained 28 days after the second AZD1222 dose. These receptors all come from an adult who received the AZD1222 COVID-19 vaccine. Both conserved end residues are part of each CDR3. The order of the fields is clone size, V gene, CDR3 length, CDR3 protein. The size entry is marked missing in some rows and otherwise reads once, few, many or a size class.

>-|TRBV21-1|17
CASSKEERRRNTGELFF
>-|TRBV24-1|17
CATSDSPGSQNTGELFF
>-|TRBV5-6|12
CASIGEGTEAFF
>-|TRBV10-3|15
CAIRMTLGSGNTIYF
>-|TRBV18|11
CASSPGYGYTF
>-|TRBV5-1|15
CASSLAGSSYNEQFF
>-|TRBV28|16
CASSLTPTDMNTEAFF
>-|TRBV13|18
CASSLISPLAGATDEQYF
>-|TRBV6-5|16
CASSYSTGEVNTEAFF
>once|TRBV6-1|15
CASSEIAGGYNEQFF
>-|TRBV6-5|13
CASSYPPYNEQFF
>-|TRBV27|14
CASSLGGGNTEAFF
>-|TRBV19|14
CASSPGQGAQPQHF
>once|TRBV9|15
CASSVGLAGVDTQYF
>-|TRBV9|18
CASSGGWGQGGNTGELFF
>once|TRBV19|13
CASKRALNTEAFF
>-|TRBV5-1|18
CASSPRPSTSGVTGELFF
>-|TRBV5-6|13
CASSPGRASGYTF
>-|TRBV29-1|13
CSVDRDLNTEAFF
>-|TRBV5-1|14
CASSWEAPNYGYTF
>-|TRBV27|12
CASSLLGQPQHF
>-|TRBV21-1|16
CASSKHEETGSYEQYF
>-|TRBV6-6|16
CASSYPGGRGDQPQHF
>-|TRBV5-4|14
CASSLARKNTEAFF
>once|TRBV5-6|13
CASSFGTSVEQFF
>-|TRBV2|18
CASRSGTAGFTTNEKLFF
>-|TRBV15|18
CATSRDYPPGTSTNEQFF
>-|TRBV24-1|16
CATSDPGTSGIHEQYF
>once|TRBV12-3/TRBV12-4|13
CASSLGGAYGYTF
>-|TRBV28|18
CASKREGQDTSSGNTIYF
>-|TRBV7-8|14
CASSLGGDYLEAFF
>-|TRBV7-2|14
CASSLRQGNTEAFF
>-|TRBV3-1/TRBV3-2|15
CASSPIRGANEKLFF
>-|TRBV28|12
CASSLSVYGYTF
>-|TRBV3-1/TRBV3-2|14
CASSLLTGEEKLFF
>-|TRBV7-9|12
CASQGDNEKLFF
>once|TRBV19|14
CASSMGAYNQPQHF
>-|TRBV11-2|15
CASSPSEGGHYGYTF
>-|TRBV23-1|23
CASSQTHPSGHVPRYLSNTEAFF
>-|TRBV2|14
CASSEGRGNSPLHF
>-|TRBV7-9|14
CASRKPTGTDEAFF
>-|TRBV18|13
CASSPGSYYEQYF
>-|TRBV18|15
CASSPSPGEGYGYTF
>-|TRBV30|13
CAWTPTGIYEQYF
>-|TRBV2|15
CASRREGQQNEKLFF
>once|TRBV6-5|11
CASSYSHEQFF
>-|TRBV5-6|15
CASSRRDRGNVEAFF
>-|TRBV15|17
CATSRPLAGGRTDTQYF
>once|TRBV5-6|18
CASSRGFGTGPTLYGYTF
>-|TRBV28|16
CASSLGTTIAKNIQYF
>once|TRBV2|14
CASSEGGANEKLFF
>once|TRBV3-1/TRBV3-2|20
CASRLYAGTSGGAGTGELFF
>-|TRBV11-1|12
CASSLNSDTQYF